This is a list of T cell receptor beta chains from one sample in a study of blood T cells in healthy people across ages. TCRdb re-called the 5' RACE reads through MiXCR, storing one row per CDR3 protein. The table lists around 620,000 distinct CDR3 sequences, 27% of them singletons, with approximately 17% in the top ten. Specimen: blood. Receptors originate from a woman in her sixties or seventies in good health. The CDR3 runs from the conserved cysteine through the conserved F or W. The D gene is left open where the match is weak. Size values are once, few and many counts, or a class for expanded clones, and some rows have none.

D gene	V gene	clone size	J gene	CDR3 DNA	CDR3 protein
TRBD2	TRBV20-1	once	TRBJ2-1	TGCAGTGCTAGAAGCCGGGACTATTACATCTTC	CSARSRDYYIF
TRBD1	TRBV7-2	.	TRBJ2-5	TGTGCCAGCAGCTTGATGGGACAGGGGGGCGAGACCCAGTACTTC	CASSLMGQGGETQYF
.	TRBV27	.	TRBJ1-2	TGTGCCAGCAGTCAGAAGGGGCACCCTAACTATGGCTACACCTTC	CASSQKGHPNYGYTF
.	TRBV19	few	TRBJ1-1	TGTGCCAGTAGTTCCCGGTGGGAGCAGGAAGCTTTCTTT	CASSSRWEQEAFF
.	TRBV7-2	few	TRBJ1-2	TGTGCCAGCAGCTTAGTTGTGGTTAGTTCCTATGGCTACACCTTC	CASSLVVVSSYGYTF
TRBD2	TRBV7-2	few	TRBJ2-7	TGTGCCAGCAGCTTAGCTAGCGGGGGCCGACGCGAGCAGTACTTC	CASSLASGGRREQYF
.	TRBV18	few	TRBJ2-5	TGTGCCAGCTCACCACACCCACCCTCGGCGAAAGTGACCCAGTACTTC	CASSPHPPSAKVTQYF
TRBD1	TRBV19	many	TRBJ1-1	TGTGCCAGTAGCCATACTGGGACAGGGAACACTGAAGCTTTCTTT	CASSHTGTGNTEAFF
TRBD1	TRBV10-3	.	TRBJ1-6	TGTGCCATCAGTGAGTCCCAACAGGGGCTTAATTCACCCCTCCACTTT	CAISESQQGLNSPLHF
.	TRBV20-1	.	TRBJ1-2	TGCAGTGCTCCCCGGGTGGGGGACTATGGCTACACCTTC	CSAPRVGDYGYTF
TRBD1	TRBV4-3	.	TRBJ2-7	TGCGCCAGCAGCCAACAAACAGGGGGGATACCCCCCTACGAGCAGTACTTC	CASSQQTGGIPPYEQYF
TRBD1	TRBV7-9	few	TRBJ2-7	TGTGCCAGCAGCTCTTCCCGGGACAGCTACGAGCAGTACTTC	CASSSSRDSYEQYF
.	TRBV10-3	.	TRBJ2-5	TGTGCCATCAGTGAGTCAATAATCGGGGGCCGGCAAGAGACCCAGTACTTC	CAISESIIGGRQETQYF
TRBD2	TRBV5-1	once	TRBJ2-5	TGCGCCAGCACCAAACTAGCGGGGGAAGAGACCCAGTACTTC	CASTKLAGEETQYF
.	TRBV5-1	many	TRBJ2-6	TGTGCCAGCAGCCTCCAGGGTACTGGGGCCAACGTCCTGACTTTC	CASSLQGTGANVLTF
.	TRBV24-1	few	TRBJ1-1	TGTGCCACCAGTTACCCAGAAGCGGGAAACACTGAAGCTTTCTTT	CATSYPEAGNTEAFF
.	TRBV20-1	.	TRBJ2-5	TGCAGTGCTAGAGATCTAATGGGAGCGGTTAGTTCGTACCAAGAGACCCAGTACTTC	CSARDLMGAVSSYQETQYF
.	TRBV4-3	few	TRBJ1-1	TGCGCCAGCAGCTTGCAGGGTTCCCTCGGAACTGAAGCTTTCTTT	CASSLQGSLGTEAFF
.	TRBV20-1	.	TRBJ2-3	TGCAGTGCTACCAACCGGGACTCAAGTTTCGAACGTACCGTCACAGATACGCAGTATTTT	CSATNRDSSFERTVTDTQYF
TRBD2	TRBV20-1	.	TRBJ2-1	TGCAGTGCTGCCTCAGCGGGGGGACTAGCGGCTTACAATGAGCAGTTCTTC	CSAASAGGLAAYNEQFF
.	TRBV4-3	.	TRBJ1-5	TGCGCCAGCAGCCAAGGCCAGGAAAACGTTAGCAATCAGCCCCAGCATTTT	CASSQGQENVSNQPQHF
TRBD1	TRBV5-6	.	TRBJ1-4	TGTGCCAGCAGCTCCGGACAGGGAATTGAAAAACTGTTTTTT	CASSSGQGIEKLFF
.	TRBV7-2	few	TRBJ2-7	TGTGCCAGCAGCTTAGGAGGGATAGTGAGAACCTACGAGCAGTACTTC	CASSLGGIVRTYEQYF
TRBD1	TRBV10-3	.	TRBJ2-3	TGTGCCGCACCAGGACAGGCCACAGATACGCAGTATTTT	CAAPGQATDTQYF
.	TRBV5-1	few	TRBJ2-5	TGCGCCAGCAACCGGCAGGGCTCCGAAGAGACCCAGTACTTC	CASNRQGSEETQYF
.	TRBV6-5	many	TRBJ2-5	TGTGCCAGCAGTTGGTTGGAGACCCAGTACTTC	CASSWLETQYF
.	TRBV7-9	few	TRBJ1-1	TGTGCCAGCAGCTTAGAGAGGCGACAGTCGCTAGAGAACACTGAAGCTTTCTTT	CASSLERRQSLENTEAFF
.	TRBV5-5	few	TRBJ1-4	TGTGCCAGCAGCTTGGAGGGATTTGGTGAAAAACTGTTTTTT	CASSLEGFGEKLFF
TRBD1	TRBV18	.	TRBJ1-4	TGTGCCAGCCTAGACCGGGACAGGTGGGATGAAAAACTGTTTTTT	CASLDRDRWDEKLFF
.	TRBV6-2/TRBV6-3	few	TRBJ1-5	TGTGCCAGCAGTTTAGGGTACCAGCCCCAGCATTTT	CASSLGYQPQHF
.	TRBV2	few	TRBJ2-7	TGTGCCAGCAGGACGGGACTTAGGTACGAGCAGTACTTC	CASRTGLRYEQYF
TRBD1	TRBV19	few	TRBJ2-1	TGTGCCAGTAGTATGGACAGGGGCTTCAATGAGCAGTTCTTC	CASSMDRGFNEQFF
.	TRBV7-2	.	TRBJ1-1	TGTGCCAGCAGCTCCCCGGCAGGAGACCGGAACACTGAAGCTTTCTTT	CASSSPAGDRNTEAFF
TRBD1	TRBV29-1	.	TRBJ1-4	TGCAGCGCAGCGAGCACAGGGGCCGATGAAAAACTGTTTTTT	CSAASTGADEKLFF
TRBD1	TRBV4-1	.	TRBJ2-7	TGCGCCAGCAGCCAAGTCTCCGCCGGGACAGAGATCTACGAGCAGTACTTC	CASSQVSAGTEIYEQYF
.	TRBV5-1	.	TRBJ1-1	TGCGCCAGCAAGGGTGGGGACACTGAAGCTTTCTTT	CASKGGDTEAFF
.	TRBV29-1	.	TRBJ2-1	TGCAGCGCCATTACTAAGGTAGATGGGCAGTTCTTC	CSAITKVDGQFF
.	TRBV5-1	.	TRBJ2-7	TGCGCCAGCAGCTGGCAGGGCCCTACCTACGAGCAGTACTTC	CASSWQGPTYEQYF
.	TRBV29-1	few	TRBJ2-7	TGCAGCGTTGTGGGGCAGGCCACCTCCTACGAGCAGTACTTC	CSVVGQATSYEQYF
.	TRBV7-3	.	TRBJ1-2	TGTGCCAGCAGCCTCCCTCCGGGTGGCTACACCTTC	CASSLPPGGYTF
.	TRBV5-1	.	TRBJ2-1	TGCGCCAGCAGCCTTGGTTTGGGGGGCCGTCGAGAGCAGTTCTTC	CASSLGLGGRREQFF
.	TRBV18	few	TRBJ2-5	TGTGCCAGCTCGCCGGGGATGCAGCAGTACTTC	CASSPGMQQYF
TRBD1	TRBV2	.	TRBJ1-2	TGTGCCAGCAATCCAGGGGGAGTTGGCTATGGCTACACCTTC	CASNPGGVGYGYTF
.	TRBV20-1	.	TRBJ2-3	TGCAGTGCTCTCATAGGGGATACGCAGTATTTT	CSALIGDTQYF
TRBD2	TRBV24-1	.	TRBJ2-1	TGTGCCACCAGTGCCCCGGGACTAGCGGGGAGGTATGAGCAGTTCTTC	CATSAPGLAGRYEQFF
TRBD1	TRBV6-2/TRBV6-3	.	TRBJ2-7	TGTGCCAGCCAGACAGGGGGACCCTTGGAGCAGTACTTC	CASQTGGPLEQYF
.	TRBV7-2	.	TRBJ1-2	TGTGCCAGCAACACCAAAAGGAGCAACATGGGCCCCTATGGCTACACCTTC	CASNTKRSNMGPYGYTF
.	TRBV6-5	.	TRBJ1-6	TGTGCCAGCAGTCATGCTACAGGGAAGAATTCACCCCTCCACTTT	CASSHATGKNSPLHF
.	TRBV4-3	few	TRBJ1-1	TGCGCCAGCAGCCAGGGGCCGGGCACTGAAGCTTTCTTT	CASSQGPGTEAFF
TRBD2	TRBV18	.	TRBJ2-7	TGTGCCAGCCAGCCTCCGACTAGCGGGGCCCACGAGCAGTACTTC	CASQPPTSGAHEQYF